This T cell receptor (beta chain) was documented in a study of blood T cell repertoires in COVID-19 (dated by TCRdb to 2019 to 2021). A note on the overall study: The collaborator samples originated in the United States, Italy and Spain and spanned the acute and convalescent phases of COVID-19. The repertoires were released in a freely available public database intended as a resource for research on the immune response to SARS-CoV-2. Nearly every sample came with metadata listing a de-identified subject ID, COVID-19 status, age in years and sex. The material from the prospective study consisted of cDNA or gDNA derived from T cells, B-cell-depleted T cells, or PBMCs. The dataset comprised deeply sampled blood TCRbeta repertoires from subjects exposed to, actively infected with, or recovered from COVID-19. The samples were drawn from two sources: the first 160 participants of the ongoing ImmuneRACE study, and fewer than 1,500 subjects contributed by 6 global collaborators. Where available, HLA class I and class II types were taken from metadata supplied by the sample provider and were not determined by assay-based typing. The paper's findings and limits, for the study overall: The amount of clinical and demographic metadata varied by source and participant and was provided uncurated.

The immunoSEQ Assay, a bias-controlled multiplex PCR, was used to amplify TCRbeta CDR3 regions from genomic DNA. The authors' analysis ran thus. Within the assay, amplification of reference gene primers was used to estimate how many nucleated cells each sample contained. To quantify the absolute abundance of each unique TCRbeta CDR3 rearrangement, sequence reads were collapsed and filtered. For each sample, productive Simpson clonality was calculated by taking the square root of Simpson's diversity index across productive rearrangements. The table comes from immuneACCESS by way of TCRdb, which keeps in-frame sequences with V and J called. Part of the clones is missing from these tables; in studies checked, under half for an unresolved V gene and the rest for unknown reasons. The DNA was the basis for D and trimming; V, J and clone size are from that table. For this sample there are about 340,000 clones; approximately 92% appear just once. 18% of the sample is held by the ten biggest clonotypes.

Participants in the prospective study were enrolled through a virtual design, were aged 18 to 89 years, and lived in roughly 25 United States geographic areas. In the prospective study, participants were assigned to cohorts based on the clinical history participants reported in a screening survey and a study questionnaire. Recovered participants in ImmuneRACE Cohort 3 were defined by two consecutive negative NP/OP PCR tests, clearance by a healthcare professional, or resolution of symptoms. In the prospective study, whole blood, serum and a nasopharyngeal or oropharyngeal swab were collected from each participant by mobile phlebotomists. Prospective study participants could optionally give additional blood draws and questionnaires over a roughly two-month period. Blood samples from the prospective study were shipped frozen or at room temperature prior to DNA extraction. A note on this clone: What this receptor recognizes is not known. Base qualities are not at hand, and no much larger clone is one base apart.

From a lookup of the germline V gene, CDR1 and CDR2 are MDHEN and SYDVKM. V is pruned by 1 base and J by 3 bases, leaving 2 bases of the junction without a gene match. Measured from the cysteine to the phenylalanine, the CDR3 is 14 residues long. The kept DNA is CDR3 alone, 42 bases in frame from the first base. The chain links TRBV28 with TRBJ2-7; TRBD1 lines up with 8 middle nucleotides. Source material: PBMCs or T cells enriched from blood (not recorded which). The TCR was taken from a woman aged 25-40 years who had recovered from COVID-19. The nucleotide sequence is given as TGTGCCAGCAGTTTATCGGACAGGGTCTACGAGCAGTACTTC. Its product reads: CASSLSDRVYEQYF.